The 8 T cell receptor beta chains below come from one sample, sequenced in a study of patients and donors after allogeneic stem cell transplantation. TCRdb redid the calling of the RT-PCR reads with MiXCR, one entry per CDR3 protein. The sample consists of around 150,000 distinct CDR3 sequences, 30% to 45% of them appearing once. The specimen sequenced was blood, either unsorted or a sorted T cell fraction (not recorded which). All receptors derive from a human donor who was either an allogeneic HSCT recipient or a stem cell or donor lymphocyte infusion donor (not recorded which). It is not recorded whose cells these are; they may come from a transplant donor.

The V and J genes are TRBV6-2 or TRBV6-3 and TRBJ1-2, with 7 bases fitting TRBD1. The length of the CDR3 is 17 residues. Trimming removed 5 bases from V and 3 bases from J; junction bases left unmatched: 15. Germline V lookup: CDR1 MNHEY, CDR2 SVGEGT. The CDR3 region has the DNA TGTGCCAGCAGTGCCGACAGGGTGGGACGTTATGACTATGGCTACACCTTC. Its translation is CASSADRVGRYDYGYTF.

The chain employs TRBV9 and TRBJ1-2; D ambiguous. The CDR3 spans 11 residues. The V end was cut by 3 bases, the J end by 3 bases, with 3 bases between. Germline assignment: CDR1 SGDLS and CDR2 YYNGEE. This chain's CDR3 is CASSDDYGYTF. The CDR3 DNA is TGTGCCAGCAGCGATGACTATGGCTACACCTTC.

This chain links TRBV5-1 with TRBJ1-5; TRBD1 might be the D (6 bases). The CDR3 spans 15 residues. The ends were cut back, 1 base at V and 3 bases at J, with 11 bases in the middle. Germline assignment: CDR1 SGHRS and CDR2 YFSETQ. Written as DNA, the CDR3 is TGCGCCAGCAGCTTGTCAGGGGCGAACAATCAGCCCCAGCATTTT. It encodes CASSLSGANNQPQHF.

This clonotype has a count of ten or more. The V gene is TRBV12-3 or TRBV12-4, the J gene TRBJ1-5; no definite D call. V shed 1 base and J shed 5 bases, with 9 bases lying between them. The CDR3 contains 14 residues. The CDR3 spells CASSLGPDYQPQHF. The CDR3 coding sequence is TGTGCCAGCAGTTTAGGTCCAGATTATCAGCCCCAGCATTTT.

This chain uses TRBV7-3 with TRBJ2-3, with TRBD2 identical over 10 bases. CDR1 and CDR2 (germline): SGHTA, FQGTGA. There are 14 residues in the CDR3. The V segment lost 10 bases and the J segment 4 bases; nucleotides outside the gene matches: 8. CDR3 loop: CATRLAGASDTQYF. The CDR3 DNA follows: TGTGCCACCCGACTAGCGGGCGCGTCAGATACGCAGTATTTT.

CDR3 in amino acids: CASSLARSSPLHF. The CDR3 region has the DNA TGTGCCAGCAGCTTAGCGCGGTCTTCACCCCTCCACTTT. The chain couples TRBV7-2 to TRBJ1-6; D unresolved. Trimming cost V 0 bases and J 9 bases, with 6 bases left between them. This CDR3 has 13 residues. The germline CDR1 and CDR2 sequences are SGHTA and FQGNSA. The full variable domain, with the rest looked up from reference TRBV7-2 and TRBJ1-6, is GAGVSQSPSNKVTEKGKDVELRCDPISGHTALYWYRQSLGQGLEFLIYFQGNSAPDKSGLPSDRFSAERTGGSVSTLTIQRTQQEDSAVYLCASSLARSSPLHFGNGTRLTVT.

This chain links TRBV12-3 or TRBV12-4 with TRBJ2-2; 7 bases align to TRBD2. The CDR3 spans 16 residues. V lost 6 bases, J lost 0 bases, and 7 bases stayed unmatched. CDR3 protein: CASSRRAGANTGELFF. CDR3 sequence (DNA): TGTGCCAGCAGCCGACGCGCGGGGGCGAACACCGGGGAGCTGTTTTTT.

This clonotype occurred a few times. The chain combines TRBV7-6 with TRBJ1-1, with TRBD1 matching over 8 bases. The CDR3 covers 15 residues. V was clipped by 1 base and J by 3 bases; unmatched bases: 4. Germline-derived CDR1 and CDR2 are SGHVS and FNYEAQ. The CDR3, as DNA: TGTGCCAGCAGCTTAGAAGGACAGGGTTACACTGAAGCTTTCTTT. Its translation: CASSLEGQGYTEAFF.